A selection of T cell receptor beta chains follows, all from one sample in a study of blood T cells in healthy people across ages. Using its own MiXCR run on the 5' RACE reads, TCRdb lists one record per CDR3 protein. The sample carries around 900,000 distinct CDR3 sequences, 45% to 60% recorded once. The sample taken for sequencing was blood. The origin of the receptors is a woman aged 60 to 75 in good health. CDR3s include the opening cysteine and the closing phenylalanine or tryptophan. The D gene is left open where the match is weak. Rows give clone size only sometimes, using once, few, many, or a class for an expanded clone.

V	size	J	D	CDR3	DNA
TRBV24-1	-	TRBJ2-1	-	CATSGPGTDTKQFF	TGTGCCACCAGTGGCCCCGGGACCGACACGAAGCAGTTCTTC
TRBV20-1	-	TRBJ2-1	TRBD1	CSGDRGLGEQFF	TGCAGTGGTGACAGGGGTTTAGGTGAGCAGTTCTTC
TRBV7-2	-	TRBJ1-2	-	CASSLDAGINGYTF	TGTGCCAGCAGCTTAGATGCGGGGATAAATGGCTACACCTTC
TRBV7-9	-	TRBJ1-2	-	CASSFGGDYGYTF	TGTGCCAGCAGCTTCGGCGGGGACTATGGCTACACCTTC
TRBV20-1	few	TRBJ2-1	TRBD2	CSATPGTSGRFNEQFF	TGCAGTGCTACCCCAGGGACTAGCGGGAGGTTCAATGAGCAGTTCTTC
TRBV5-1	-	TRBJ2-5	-	CASSSAVRREETQYF	TGCGCCAGCAGCTCGGCCGTCCGGCGGGAAGAGACCCAGTACTTC
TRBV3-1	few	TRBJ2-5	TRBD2	CASRTSGSETQYF	TGTGCCAGCAGGACTAGCGGGAGTGAGACCCAGTACTTC
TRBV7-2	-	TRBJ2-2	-	CASSLVVRAAGELFF	TGTGCCAGCAGCTTAGTGGTCCGGGCCGCCGGGGAGCTGTTTTTT
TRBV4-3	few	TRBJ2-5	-	CASSQGAGPPETQYF	TGCGCCAGCAGCCAAGGGGCCGGGCCCCCAGAGACCCAGTACTTC
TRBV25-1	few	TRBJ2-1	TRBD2	CASSDPGTSGAGEQFF	TGTGCCAGCAGTGACCCCGGGACTAGCGGGGCGGGGGAGCAGTTCTTC
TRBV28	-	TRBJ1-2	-	CASSLISQGQFGIYYGYTF	TGTGCCAGCAGTTTAATTAGCCAAGGACAGTTCGGAATATACTATGGCTACACCTTC
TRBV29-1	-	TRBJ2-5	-	CSVGTFVEQYF	TGCAGCGTTGGCACATTTGTTGAGCAGTACTTC
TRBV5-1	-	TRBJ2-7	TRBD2	CASSLEGTREGDEQYF	TGCGCCAGCAGCTTGGAGGGGACCCGGGAGGGCGATGAGCAGTACTTC
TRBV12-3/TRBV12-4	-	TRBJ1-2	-	CASSPANYGYTF	TGTGCCAGCAGCCCAGCTAACTATGGCTACACCTTC
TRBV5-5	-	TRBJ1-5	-	CASSLYGQNDQPQHF	TGTGCCAGCAGCTTGTATGGGCAGAACGATCAGCCCCAGCATTTT
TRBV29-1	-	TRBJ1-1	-	CSVVPRGVGTEAFF	TGCAGCGTTGTACCGAGGGGGGTTGGCACTGAAGCTTTCTTT
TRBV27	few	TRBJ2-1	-	CASSLTGPNEQFF	TGTGCCAGCAGCCTGACAGGCCCTAATGAGCAGTTCTTC
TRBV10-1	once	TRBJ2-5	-	CASSENPSREQYF	TGCGCCAGCAGTGAGAACCCCTCTCGTGAGCAGTACTTC